The following is a TCR beta chain sequence with its context. Its antigen remains unidentified. Sample treatment: oral pan-JAK inhibitor, 5-10 mg twice daily. It was from PBMCs that CD4+ and CD8+ T cells were sorted. The CDR3 is 13 amino acids. Trimming removed 4 bases at V and 7 bases at J, with 13 bases between. CDR1 and CDR2 (germline): LGHNA, YSLEER. This record belongs to a study of CD8+ T cells in alopecia areata. Study information: A regimen of oral tofacitinib, 5 to 10 mg twice daily, was given to treated patients.

General study results and limits: Lesional scalp displayed greater clonality than normal scalp, most notably in alopecia totalis/universalis. A great number of expanded lesional clones endured in scalp and blood during tofacitinib.

cDNA prepared by RNA extraction and subsequent reverse transcription served as the template for sequencing. Here immunoSEQ multiplex PCR was the method, and the copy in TCRdb shows in-frame clones only, minus some. This table holds about 210,000 clones, over 60% found once. The sequencing here drew on CD4+ T cells sorted from blood, taken at week 44, from a patient treated with tofacitinib. The rearrangement uses TRBV4-3 and TRBJ1-1, with D uncertain. The receptor comes from a human donor with alopecia areata. The CDR3 sequence is CASSPGLGFEAFF. CDR3 bases: TGCGCCAGCAGCCCTGGACTGGGATTTGAAGCTTTCTTT.